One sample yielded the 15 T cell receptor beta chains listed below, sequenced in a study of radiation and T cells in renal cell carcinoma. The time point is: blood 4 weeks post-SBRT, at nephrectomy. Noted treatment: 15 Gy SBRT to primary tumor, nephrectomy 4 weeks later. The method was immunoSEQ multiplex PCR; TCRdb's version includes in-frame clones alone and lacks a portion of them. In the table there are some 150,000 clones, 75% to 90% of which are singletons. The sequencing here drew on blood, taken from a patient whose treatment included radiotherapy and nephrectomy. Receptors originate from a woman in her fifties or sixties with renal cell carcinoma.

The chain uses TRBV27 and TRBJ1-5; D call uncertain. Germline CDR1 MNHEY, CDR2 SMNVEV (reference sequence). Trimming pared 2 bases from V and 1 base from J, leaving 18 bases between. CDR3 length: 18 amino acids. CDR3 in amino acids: CASSLGVSGLGSNQPQHF. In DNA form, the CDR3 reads TGTGCCAGCAGTTTAGGCGTATCCGGGCTCGGCAGCAATCAGCCCCAGCATTTT.

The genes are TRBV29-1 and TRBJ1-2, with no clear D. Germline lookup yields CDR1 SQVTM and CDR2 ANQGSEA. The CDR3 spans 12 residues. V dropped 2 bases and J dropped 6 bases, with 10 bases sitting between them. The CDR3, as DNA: TGCAGCGTTGAAAGTTGGGTTAATGGCTACACCTTC. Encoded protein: CSVESWVNGYTF.

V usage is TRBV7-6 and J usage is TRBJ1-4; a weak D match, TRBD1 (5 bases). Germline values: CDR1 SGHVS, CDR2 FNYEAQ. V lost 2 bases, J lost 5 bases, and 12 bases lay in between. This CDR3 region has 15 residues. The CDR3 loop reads CASSLMEGMNEKLFF. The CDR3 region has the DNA TGTGCCAGCAGCTTAATGGAGGGGATGAATGAAAAACTGTTTTTT. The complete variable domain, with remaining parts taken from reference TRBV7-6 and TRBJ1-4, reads GAGVSQSPRYKVTKRGQDVALRCDPISGHVSLYWYRQALGQGPEFLTYFNYEAQQDKSGLPNDRFSAERPEGSISTLTIQRTEQRDSAMYRCASSLMEGMNEKLFFGSGTQLSVL.

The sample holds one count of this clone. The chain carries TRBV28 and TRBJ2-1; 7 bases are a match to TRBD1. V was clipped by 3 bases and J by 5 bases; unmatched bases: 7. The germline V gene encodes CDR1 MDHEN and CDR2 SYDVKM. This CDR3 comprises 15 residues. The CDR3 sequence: CASSFIRDRDNEQFF. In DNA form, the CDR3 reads TGTGCCAGCAGTTTCATCCGGGACAGAGACAATGAGCAGTTCTTC.

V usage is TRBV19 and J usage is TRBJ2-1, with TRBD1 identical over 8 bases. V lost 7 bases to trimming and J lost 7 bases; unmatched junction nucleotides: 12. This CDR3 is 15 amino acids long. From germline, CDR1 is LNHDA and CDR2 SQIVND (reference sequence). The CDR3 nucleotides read TGTGCCAGTAACGGGTGGGGCAGGGGGCTGAATGAGCAGTTCTTC. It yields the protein CASNGWGRGLNEQFF.

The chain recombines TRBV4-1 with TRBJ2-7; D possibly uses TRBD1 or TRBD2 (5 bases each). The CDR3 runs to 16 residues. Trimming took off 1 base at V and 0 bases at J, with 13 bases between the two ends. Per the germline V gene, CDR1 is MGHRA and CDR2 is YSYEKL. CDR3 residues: CASSQATGLSSYEQYF. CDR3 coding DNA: TGCGCCAGCAGCCAAGCTACAGGACTGAGCTCCTACGAGCAGTACTTC.

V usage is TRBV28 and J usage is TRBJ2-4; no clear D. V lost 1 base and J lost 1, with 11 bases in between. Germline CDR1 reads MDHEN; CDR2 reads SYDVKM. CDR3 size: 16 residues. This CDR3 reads CASSLFTKRAKNIQYF. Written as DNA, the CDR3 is TGTGCCAGCAGTTTATTCACTAAAAGGGCCAAAAACATTCAGTACTTC.

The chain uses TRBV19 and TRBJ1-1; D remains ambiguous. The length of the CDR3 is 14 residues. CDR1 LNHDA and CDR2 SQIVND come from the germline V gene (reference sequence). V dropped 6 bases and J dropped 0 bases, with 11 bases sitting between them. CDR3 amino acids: CASRPPGMNTEAFF. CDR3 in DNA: TGTGCCAGTAGGCCCCCGGGGATGAACACTGAAGCTTTCTTT.

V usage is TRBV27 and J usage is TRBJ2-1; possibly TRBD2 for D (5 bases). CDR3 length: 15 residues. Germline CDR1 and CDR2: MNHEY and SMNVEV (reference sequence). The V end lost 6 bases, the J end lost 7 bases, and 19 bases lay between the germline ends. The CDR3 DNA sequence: TGTGCCAGCAGGCGCAGCGGTGCTGACGGTAATGAGCAGTTCTTC. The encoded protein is CASRRSGADGNEQFF.

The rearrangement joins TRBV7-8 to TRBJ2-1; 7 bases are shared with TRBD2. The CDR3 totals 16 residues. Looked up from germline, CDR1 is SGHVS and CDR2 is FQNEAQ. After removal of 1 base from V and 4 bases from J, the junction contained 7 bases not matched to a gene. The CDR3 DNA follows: TGTGCCAGCAGCTTAGGGGTACTAGCGCCTTACAATGAGCAGTTCTTC. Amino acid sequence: CASSLGVLAPYNEQFF.

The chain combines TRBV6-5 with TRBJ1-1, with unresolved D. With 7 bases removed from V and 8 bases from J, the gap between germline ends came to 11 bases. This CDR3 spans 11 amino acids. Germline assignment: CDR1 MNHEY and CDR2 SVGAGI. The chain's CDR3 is CASTYLAEAFF. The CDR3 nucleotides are TGTGCCAGCACCTATTTAGCAGAAGCTTTCTTT.

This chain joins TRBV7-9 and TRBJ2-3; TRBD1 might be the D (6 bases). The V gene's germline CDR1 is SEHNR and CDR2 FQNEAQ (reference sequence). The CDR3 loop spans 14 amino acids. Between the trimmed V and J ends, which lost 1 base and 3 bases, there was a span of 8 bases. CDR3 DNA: TGTGCCAGCAGCTTAGTTCAGGGGACAGATACGCAGTATTTT. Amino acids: CASSLVQGTDTQYF.

The CDR3 coding sequence is TGTGCCAGCAGCTTTGAAGGACTTTCCTACAATGAGCAGTTCTTC. This sequence encodes CASSFEGLSYNEQFF. The chain recombines TRBV5-8 with TRBJ2-1; D is perhaps TRBD2 (5 bases). This CDR3 is built from 15 residues. Trimming took off 2 bases at V and 1 base at J, with 10 bases between the two ends. CDR1 SGHTS and CDR2 YDEGEE come from the germline V gene.

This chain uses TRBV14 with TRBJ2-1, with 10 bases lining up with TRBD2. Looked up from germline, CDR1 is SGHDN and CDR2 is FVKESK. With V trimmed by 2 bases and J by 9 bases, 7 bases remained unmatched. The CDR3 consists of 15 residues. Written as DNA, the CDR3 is TGTGCCAGCAGCCAATTGGCACTAGCGGGAAGTGAGCAGTTCTTC. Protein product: CASSQLALAGSEQFF.

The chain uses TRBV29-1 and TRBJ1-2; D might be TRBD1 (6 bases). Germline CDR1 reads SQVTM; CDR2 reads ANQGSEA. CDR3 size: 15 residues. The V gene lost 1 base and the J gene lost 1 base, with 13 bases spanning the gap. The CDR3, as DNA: TGCAGCGTTGAAGTAATCGCAGGGGTTAACTATGGCTACACCTTC. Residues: CSVEVIAGVNYGYTF. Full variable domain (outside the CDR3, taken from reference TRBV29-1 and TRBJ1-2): SAVISQKPSRDICQRGTSLTIQCQVDSQVTMMFWYRQQPGQSLTLIATANQGSEATYESGFVIDKFPISRPNLTFSTLTVSNMSPEDSSIYLCSVEVIAGVNYGYTFGSGTRLTVV.